This passage covers 13 T cell receptor beta chains from one sample sequenced in a study of cytomegalovirus exposure and HLA in healthy donors. The study ran its PCR with 60 Vbeta and 13 Jbeta primers. Some clones are missing from TCRdb's copy, which holds only in-frame ones; the method was immunoSEQ multiplex PCR. The data show 150,000 to 200,000 clones, around two thirds seen once. Sequencing used PBMCs. These receptors all stem from a man over 45 in good health and CMV-seronegative.

The J gene is TRBJ1-1, the V gene TRBV7-6; D may be TRBD1 (5 bases). The CDR3 extends over 13 amino acids. Germline V gene lookup returns CDR1 SGHVS and CDR2 FNYEAQ. The V end was cut by 5 bases, the J end by 2 bases, with 9 bases between. The CDR3 nucleotides read TGTGCCAGCAGCCCCAGGGAAAACACTGAAGCTTTCTTT. Translated, it gives CASSPRENTEAFF.

This clone turned up a few times. J is TRBJ2-5 and V is TRBV29-1, with TRBD2 matching 7 bases. Germline values: CDR1 SQVTM, CDR2 ANQGSEA. The CDR3 covers 14 residues. V lost 7 bases to trimming and J lost 0 bases; unmatched junction nucleotides: 8. The CDR3 DNA is TGCAGCGGGCGGGGGAGGGGCTACCAAGAGACCCAGTACTTC. Translated, it gives CSGRGRGYQETQYF.

The rearrangement joins TRBV11-2 to TRBJ2-3; 8 bases line up with TRBD1. J gave up 4 bases and V 2 bases, and 5 bases lay outside the gene matches. Germline V lookup: CDR1 SGHAT, CDR2 FQNNGV. This CDR3 is 15 amino acids long. The CDR3 here is CASSLRTGIADTQYF. The CDR3 bases are TGTGCCAGCAGCTTAAGGACAGGGATAGCAGATACGCAGTATTTT. The full variable domain, in which reference TRBV11-2 and TRBJ2-3 provide the parts outside the CDR3, is EAGVAQSPRYKIIEKRQSVAFWCNPISGHATLYWYQQILGQGPKLLIQFQNNGVVDDSQLPKDRFSAERLKGVDSTLKIQPAKLEDSAVYLCASSLRTGIADTQYFGPGTRLTVL.

This sequence joins TRBV19 and TRBJ1-1; possible D gene TRBD1, 5 bases. CDR1 LNHDA and CDR2 SQIVND come from the germline V gene (reference sequence). The CDR3 is 16 residues long. V gave up 6 bases and J gave up 0 bases, with 17 bases separating them. The CDR3 DNA reads as TGTGCCAGTAGCCTCCGTGGGGAGGGGTTGAACACTGAAGCTTTCTTT. This encodes CASSLRGEGLNTEAFF.

The chain recombines TRBV27 with TRBJ2-5, with 8 nucleotides matching TRBD1. Germline CDR1 is MNHEY and CDR2 is SMNVEV (reference sequence). This CDR3 comprises 13 residues. The trim removed 6 bases at V and 4 bases at J, leaving 4 bases unmatched. The CDR3 DNA reads as TGTGCCAGCAGGCGGACAGGGTCAGAGACCCAGTACTTC. Translated: CASRRTGSETQYF.

The table lists this clone with a few counts. The same CDR3 also results from other DNA sequences found in this sample. The chain employs TRBV7-2 and TRBJ2-3, with D unclear. Looked up from germline, CDR1 is SGHTA and CDR2 is FQGNSA. This CDR3 is built from 12 residues. V lost 3 bases to trimming and J lost 3 bases, with 4 bases between them. CDR3 nucleotide sequence: TGTGCCAGCAGCTTGCTAACAGATACGCAGTATTTT. It encodes CASSLLTDTQYF.

This chain uses TRBV7-2 with TRBJ1-6; 8 positions agree with TRBD1. J was trimmed by 6 bases and V by 3 bases; bases with no gene match: 7. Germline CDR1 and CDR2: SGHTA and FQGNSA. The CDR3 covers 16 residues. CDR3 protein: CASSFSPGGSNSPLHF. The DNA for the CDR3 is TGTGCCAGCAGCTTTAGTCCAGGGGGCTCTAATTCACCCCTCCACTTT. Using reference TRBV7-2 and TRBJ1-6 for the parts outside the CDR3, the full variable domain is GAGVSQSPSNKVTEKGKDVELRCDPISGHTALYWYRQSLGQGLEFLIYFQGNSAPDKSGLPSDRFSAERTGGSVSTLTIQRTQQEDSAVYLCASSFSPGGSNSPLHFGNGTRLTVT.

There are a few counts of this clone. CDR3 coding DNA: TGTGCCAGCAGTTTCGACAGGGGAGGCAATGAGCAGTTCTTC. The encoded protein is CASSFDRGGNEQFF. The chain joins TRBV28 to TRBJ2-1; 8 bases match TRBD1. The CDR3 extends over 14 amino acids. The V gene's germline CDR1 is MDHEN and CDR2 SYDVKM. Trimming at V came to 3 bases and at J to 6 bases, leaving 4 bases not matched to a gene.

J is TRBJ1-1 and V is TRBV5-6; 7 nucleotides line up with TRBD1. This CDR3 spans 16 amino acids. CDR1 and CDR2 from the germline V gene are SGHDT and YYEEEE. With 3 bases clipped from V and 5 bases from J, the junction kept 13 bases outside the gene matches. DNA of the CDR3: TGTGCCAGCAGCTCGCCCTCCCGACAGGGAGAAACTGAAGCTTTCTTT. Its protein product is CASSSPSRQGETEAFF.

This chain joins TRBV7-8 and TRBJ2-5; 8 bases line up with TRBD1. The CDR3 extends over 15 amino acids. The V gene's germline CDR1 is SGHVS and CDR2 FQNEAQ. With 6 bases clipped from V and 4 bases from J, the junction kept 10 bases outside the gene matches. In nucleotides, the CDR3 is TGTGCCAGCAGGCCTGGACAGGGAGTTCGAGAGACCCAGTACTTC. Translating it yields CASRPGQGVRETQYF.

The chain has TRBV2 and TRBJ1-1, with TRBD1 matching over 10 bases. The CDR3 contains 14 residues. The germline V gene has CDR1 SNHLY and CDR2 FYNNEI. J lost 4 bases, V lost 3 bases, and 2 bases had no gene match. The CDR3: CASSDRTGGTEAFF. The CDR3 coding sequence is TGTGCCAGCAGTGATAGGACAGGGGGCACTGAAGCTTTCTTT.

The table lists this clone with a few counts. The chain links TRBV5-1 to TRBJ2-3; perhaps TRBD2 as D (6 bases). CDR1 is SGHRS, CDR2 YFSETQ, per germline. V dropped 3 bases and J dropped 2 bases, with 7 bases sitting between them. The CDR3 runs to 13 residues. This CDR3 reads CASSWDFTDTQYF. The DNA of the CDR3 is TGCGCCAGCAGCTGGGACTTCACAGATACGCAGTATTTT. The full variable domain, rest sourced from reference TRBV5-1 and TRBJ2-3, is KAGVTQTPRYLIKTRGQQVTLSCSPISGHRSVSWYQQTPGQGLQFLFEYFSETQRNKGNFPGRFSGRQFSNSRSEMNVSTLELGDSALYLCASSWDFTDTQYFGPGTRLTVL.

This clone was picked up a small number of times. The chain is built from TRBV4-3 and TRBJ1-3; no firm D call. Trimming left V 6 bases short and J 8 bases short, with 8 bases between. The germline V gene has CDR1 LGHNA and CDR2 YSLEER. The CDR3 has 11 amino acids. In DNA form, the CDR3 reads TGCGCCAGCAGTCTCGGAGACACCATATATTTT. Its translation: CASSLGDTIYF.